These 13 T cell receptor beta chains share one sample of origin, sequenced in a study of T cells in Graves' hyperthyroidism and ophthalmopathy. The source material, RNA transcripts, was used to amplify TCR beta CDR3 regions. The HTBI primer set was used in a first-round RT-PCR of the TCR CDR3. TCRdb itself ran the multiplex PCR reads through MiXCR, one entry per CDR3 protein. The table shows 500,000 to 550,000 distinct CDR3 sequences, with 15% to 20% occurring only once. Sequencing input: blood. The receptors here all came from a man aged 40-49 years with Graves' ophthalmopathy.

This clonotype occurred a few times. DNA of the CDR3: TGTGCCAGCACTACTCAGTACGCGGAGGGCTACACCTTC. Translation gives CASTTQYAEGYTF. This sequence joins TRBV6-5 and TRBJ1-2; D is uncertain. The CDR3 contains 13 residues. The V gene's germline CDR1 is MNHEY and CDR2 SVGAGI. Deletions cut 7 bases from V and 8 bases from J, with 17 bases between.

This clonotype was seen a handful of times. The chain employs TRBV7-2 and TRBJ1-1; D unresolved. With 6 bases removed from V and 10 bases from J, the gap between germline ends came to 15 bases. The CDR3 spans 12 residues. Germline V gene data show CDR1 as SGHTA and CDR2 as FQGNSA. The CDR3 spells CASSSYHAVAFF. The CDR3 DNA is TGTGCCAGCAGTTCATACCATGCGGTAGCTTTCTTT. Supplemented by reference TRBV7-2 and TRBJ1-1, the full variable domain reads GAGVSQSPSNKVTEKGKDVELRCDPISGHTALYWYRQSLGQGLEFLIYFQGNSAPDKSGLPSDRFSAERTGGSVSTLTIQRTQQEDSAVYLCASSSYHAVAFFGQGTRLTVV.

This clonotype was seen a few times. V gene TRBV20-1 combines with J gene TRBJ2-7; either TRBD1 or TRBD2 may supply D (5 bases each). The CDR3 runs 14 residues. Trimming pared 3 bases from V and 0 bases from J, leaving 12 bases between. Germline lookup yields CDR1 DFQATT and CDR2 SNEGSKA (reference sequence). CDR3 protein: CSASWGISSYEQYF. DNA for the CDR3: TGCAGTGCTAGTTGGGGGATAAGCTCCTACGAGCAGTACTTC.

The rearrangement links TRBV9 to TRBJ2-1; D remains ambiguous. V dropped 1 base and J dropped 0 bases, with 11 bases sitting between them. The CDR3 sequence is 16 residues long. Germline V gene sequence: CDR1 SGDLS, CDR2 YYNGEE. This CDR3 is CASSVSRSSSYNEQFF. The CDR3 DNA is TGTGCCAGCAGCGTATCCCGCAGCAGCTCCTACAATGAGCAGTTCTTC.

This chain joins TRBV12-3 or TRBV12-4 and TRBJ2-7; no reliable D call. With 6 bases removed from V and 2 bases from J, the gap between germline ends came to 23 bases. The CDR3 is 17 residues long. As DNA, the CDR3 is TGTGCCAGCAGCCACCAAGGTGGGCAGTTGAGCACCTACGAGCAGTACTTC. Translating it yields CASSHQGGQLSTYEQYF.

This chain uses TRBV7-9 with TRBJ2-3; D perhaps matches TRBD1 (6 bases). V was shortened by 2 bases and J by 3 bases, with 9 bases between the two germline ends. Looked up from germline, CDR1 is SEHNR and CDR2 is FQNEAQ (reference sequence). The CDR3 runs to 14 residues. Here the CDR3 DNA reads TGTGCCAGCAGCTTATACAGGGCGACAGATACGCAGTATTTT. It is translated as CASSLYRATDTQYF.

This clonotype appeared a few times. CDR3 in amino acids: CSAREGGAGGASDTQYF. CDR3 coding DNA: TGCAGTGCTAGAGAGGGTGGCGCAGGGGGCGCCTCAGATACGCAGTATTTT. The rearrangement joins TRBV20-1 to TRBJ2-3; 8 bases agree with TRBD1. The CDR3 covers 17 residues. V trimming: 0 bases; J trimming: 4 bases; junction bases outside the gene matches: 12. Germline CDR1 reads DFQATT; CDR2 reads SNEGSKA (reference sequence).

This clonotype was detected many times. The CDR3 DNA is TGTGCCAGCAGCTTAGATCGTTCGGGTGAGCAGTTCTTC. This sequence encodes CASSLDRSGEQFF. This chain joins TRBV7-2 and TRBJ2-1; D unresolved. CDR1 is SGHTA, CDR2 FQGNSA, per germline. The CDR3 has 13 residues. The V end was cut by 1 base, the J end by 9 bases, with 10 bases between. The variable domain in full, with the rest retrieved from reference TRBV7-2 and TRBJ2-1, is GAGVSQSPSNKVTEKGKDVELRCDPISGHTALYWYRQSLGQGLEFLIYFQGNSAPDKSGLPSDRFSAERTGGSVSTLTIQRTQQEDSAVYLCASSLDRSGEQFFGPGTRLTVL.

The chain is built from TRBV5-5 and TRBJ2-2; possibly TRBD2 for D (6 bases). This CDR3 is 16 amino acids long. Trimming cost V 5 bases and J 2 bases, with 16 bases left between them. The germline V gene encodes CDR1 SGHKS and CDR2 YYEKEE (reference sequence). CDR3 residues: CASSYGLASNTGELFF. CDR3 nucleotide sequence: TGTGCCAGCAGTTACGGGCTAGCGAGTAACACCGGGGAGCTGTTTTTT.

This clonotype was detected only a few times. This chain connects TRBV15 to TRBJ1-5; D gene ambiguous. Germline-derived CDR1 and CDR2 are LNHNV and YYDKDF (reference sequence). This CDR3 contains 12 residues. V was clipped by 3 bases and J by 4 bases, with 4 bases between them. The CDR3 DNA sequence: TGTGCCACCAGCAGGGTAAATCAGCCCCAGCATTTT. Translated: CATSRVNQPQHF.

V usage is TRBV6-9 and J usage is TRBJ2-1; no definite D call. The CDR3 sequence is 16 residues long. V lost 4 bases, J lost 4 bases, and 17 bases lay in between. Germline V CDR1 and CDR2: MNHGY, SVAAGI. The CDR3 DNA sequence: TGTGCCAGCAGTTCAAGTGGGGTTGGAAGATACAATGAGCAGTTCTTC. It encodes CASSSSGVGRYNEQFF.

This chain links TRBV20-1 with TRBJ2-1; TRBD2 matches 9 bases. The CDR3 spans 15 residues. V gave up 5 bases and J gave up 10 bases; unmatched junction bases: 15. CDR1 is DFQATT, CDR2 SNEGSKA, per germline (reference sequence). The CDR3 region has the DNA TGCAGTGCTCTCCCCCTTAGCGGGAGATCGGGGGAGCAGTTCTTC. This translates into CSALPLSGRSGEQFF.

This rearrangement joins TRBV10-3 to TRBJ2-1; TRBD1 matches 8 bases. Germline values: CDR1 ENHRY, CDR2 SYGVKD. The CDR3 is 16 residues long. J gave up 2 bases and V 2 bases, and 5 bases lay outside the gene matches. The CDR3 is CAISETQGGPYNEQFF. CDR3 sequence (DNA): TGTGCCATCAGTGAGACACAGGGGGGACCCTACAATGAGCAGTTCTTC.